These T cell receptor beta chains were read from a single sample in a study of beta chain features in type 1 diabetes. Assay: immunoSEQ multiplex PCR; the TCRdb copy retains only in-frame clones and omits some. The table shows 680,000 or so clones, with around 15% occurring only once. The sequenced sample was naive CD4+ T cells from blood. Receptor source: a man aged 18 to 29 in good health. CDR3s include the opening cysteine and the closing phenylalanine or tryptophan. Each record gives: clone size, V gene, J gene, D gene, CDR3 DNA, CDR3 protein. A D gene is named only where the DNA matches it firmly. Some rows have no size entry. The others give once, few or many, or a class for an expanded clone.

clone_size: .; v_call: TRBV7-7; j_call: TRBJ2-5; d_call: .; cdr3_nt: TGTGCTAGCAGCCGAGGGCCCCAGTACTTC; cdr3_aa: CASSRGPQYF
clone_size: .; v_call: TRBV2; j_call: TRBJ2-4; d_call: .; cdr3_nt: TGTGCCAGCAGTGATAAAAGTCTCGGTACCAAAAACATTCAGTACTTC; cdr3_aa: CASSDKSLGTKNIQYF
clone_size: few; v_call: TRBV18; j_call: TRBJ1-2; d_call: TRBD1; cdr3_nt: TGTGCCAGCTCACCTGGGACAGTCAACTATGGCTACACCTTC; cdr3_aa: CASSPGTVNYGYTF
clone_size: few; v_call: TRBV7-2; j_call: TRBJ2-7; d_call: .; cdr3_nt: TGTGCCAGCAGCTTAGAAACCTACGAGCAGTACTTC; cdr3_aa: CASSLETYEQYF
clone_size: few; v_call: TRBV2; j_call: TRBJ1-5; d_call: TRBD1; cdr3_nt: TGTGCCAGCAGGGGACAGGGAAGGGATCAGCCCCAGCATTTT; cdr3_aa: CASRGQGRDQPQHF
clone_size: once; v_call: TRBV7-6; j_call: TRBJ2-7; d_call: TRBD1; cdr3_nt: TGTGCCAGCAGCTTAGTCTACGCCCCGCGACAGGGGGCGAACGAGCAGTACTTC; cdr3_aa: CASSLVYAPRQGANEQYF
clone_size: .; v_call: TRBV5-1; j_call: TRBJ2-5; d_call: TRBD1; cdr3_nt: TGCGCCAGCAGCCGACAGGGGGGCCAAGAGACCCAGTACTTC; cdr3_aa: CASSRQGGQETQYF
clone_size: few; v_call: TRBV1; j_call: TRBJ2-7; d_call: .; cdr3_nt: TGCACCAGCAGCCATGATCACTCCTACGAGCAGTACTTC; cdr3_aa: CTSSHDHSYEQYF
clone_size: .; v_call: TRBV11-3; j_call: TRBJ2-5; d_call: .; cdr3_nt: TGTGCCAGCAGTCGCGGACCCAGGGAGACCCAGTACTTC; cdr3_aa: CASSRGPRETQYF
clone_size: .; v_call: TRBV9; j_call: TRBJ2-2; d_call: TRBD2; cdr3_nt: TGTGCCAGCAGCGTCCTCTCGGGGGGGACCGCCGGGGAGCTGTTTTTT; cdr3_aa: CASSVLSGGTAGELFF
clone_size: few; v_call: TRBV5-1; j_call: TRBJ2-5; d_call: TRBD2; cdr3_nt: TGCGCCAGCAGCCTGGCGGTGAGCGGGGGGCAAGAGACCCAGTACTTC; cdr3_aa: CASSLAVSGGQETQYF
clone_size: few; v_call: TRBV5-4; j_call: TRBJ2-5; d_call: .; cdr3_nt: TGTGCCAGCAGCTTGGCCGGCAGGGAAGAGACCCAGTACTTC; cdr3_aa: CASSLAGREETQYF
clone_size: .; v_call: TRBV5-1; j_call: TRBJ1-1; d_call: .; cdr3_nt: TGCGCCAGCAGCTCGGGACCGGCTAACACTGAAGCTTTCTTT; cdr3_aa: CASSSGPANTEAFF
clone_size: few; v_call: TRBV11-1; j_call: TRBJ2-6; d_call: .; cdr3_nt: TGTGCCAGCAGCCCACGGCAGAGCTCTGGGGCCAACGTCCTGACTTTC; cdr3_aa: CASSPRQSSGANVLTF
clone_size: few; v_call: TRBV2; j_call: TRBJ2-2; d_call: .; cdr3_nt: TGTGCCAGCAGTGCTACCGGCTCGGGCACCGGGGAGCTGTTTTTT; cdr3_aa: CASSATGSGTGELFF
clone_size: few; v_call: TRBV18; j_call: TRBJ2-3; d_call: .; cdr3_nt: TGTGCCAGCTCACCGGCCGTTCCCCGGGGCACAGATACGCAGTATTTT; cdr3_aa: CASSPAVPRGTDTQYF
clone_size: .; v_call: TRBV9; j_call: TRBJ2-5; d_call: .; cdr3_nt: TGTGCCAGCAGCGTAGCTCCAGGGGTGGGAGAGACCCAGTACTTC; cdr3_aa: CASSVAPGVGETQYF
clone_size: .; v_call: TRBV7-2; j_call: TRBJ2-5; d_call: TRBD2; cdr3_nt: TGTGCCAGCAGCCTATCACGACTAGCGCGGGAGAGATGGGAGACCCAGTACTTC; cdr3_aa: CASSLSRLARERWETQYF
clone_size: few; v_call: TRBV18; j_call: TRBJ2-7; d_call: TRBD1; cdr3_nt: TGTGCCAGCTCACGCGGACAGGCTCACTCGGACTTC; cdr3_aa: CASSRGQAHSDF
clone_size: few; v_call: TRBV29-1; j_call: TRBJ2-7; d_call: .; cdr3_nt: TGCAGCGTCGGGGGGCGTGATAGCTCCTACGAGCAGTACTTC; cdr3_aa: CSVGGRDSSYEQYF
clone_size: .; v_call: TRBV9; j_call: TRBJ2-5; d_call: TRBD1; cdr3_nt: TGTGCCAGCAGCGTAGACAGGGGACGAGAGACCCAGTACTTC; cdr3_aa: CASSVDRGRETQYF
clone_size: .; v_call: TRBV6-6; j_call: TRBJ2-6; d_call: .; cdr3_nt: TGTGCCAGCAGTTACTCAATCTCCGCCGTCCTGACTTTC; cdr3_aa: CASSYSISAVLTF
clone_size: .; v_call: TRBV11-3; j_call: TRBJ2-3; d_call: .; cdr3_nt: TGTGCCAGCAGCTTATCTGGGGGCCGCACAGATACGCAGTATTTT; cdr3_aa: CASSLSGGRTDTQYF
clone_size: .; v_call: TRBV12-2; j_call: TRBJ2-6; d_call: .; cdr3_nt: TGTGCAAGTCGCTTAGCCTTAGCCGGTCCAGCCTCGTCTGGGGCCAACGTCCTGACTTTC; cdr3_aa: CASRLALAGPASSGANVLTF
clone_size: .; v_call: TRBV7-2; j_call: TRBJ2-4; d_call: .; cdr3_nt: TGTGCCAGCAGCCTAACAGGCTCCAAAAACATTCAGTACTTC; cdr3_aa: CASSLTGSKNIQYF
clone_size: once; v_call: TRBV9; j_call: TRBJ1-4; d_call: .; cdr3_nt: TGTGCCAGCAGCGTAGATGCAACTAATGAAAAACTGTTTTTT; cdr3_aa: CASSVDATNEKLFF
clone_size: few; v_call: TRBV5-6; j_call: TRBJ2-1; d_call: .; cdr3_nt: TGTGCCAGCAGCTTGGTCCAAGGACGGGACAATGAGCAGTTCTTC; cdr3_aa: CASSLVQGRDNEQFF
clone_size: few; v_call: TRBV29-1; j_call: TRBJ2-7; d_call: TRBD1; cdr3_nt: TGCAGCGTTGGGGACCGGGACAGGGTCCACGAGCAGTACTTC; cdr3_aa: CSVGDRDRVHEQYF
clone_size: .; v_call: TRBV12-5; j_call: TRBJ2-1; d_call: .; cdr3_nt: TGTGCTAGTGGTTTGTTGGGACTCCCCTCCTACAATGAGCAGTTCTTC; cdr3_aa: CASGLLGLPSYNEQFF
clone_size: .; v_call: TRBV4-2; j_call: TRBJ2-5; d_call: TRBD2; cdr3_nt: TGTGCCAGCAGCCAAACCCCAGCGGGGGGGTACCAAGAGACCCAGTACTTC; cdr3_aa: CASSQTPAGGYQETQYF
clone_size: few; v_call: TRBV7-2; j_call: TRBJ1-2; d_call: .; cdr3_nt: TGTGCCAGCAGCTTATCCGGACAGATCTATGGCTACACCTTC; cdr3_aa: CASSLSGQIYGYTF
clone_size: few; v_call: TRBV6-6; j_call: TRBJ2-5; d_call: TRBD1; cdr3_nt: TGTGCCAGCAGACGACAGGGGCGGGAGACCCAGTACTTC; cdr3_aa: CASRRQGRETQYF
clone_size: few; v_call: TRBV7-2; j_call: TRBJ1-1; d_call: TRBD1; cdr3_nt: TGTGCCAGCAGCCCCCGGACAGGGACACCGGTAGAAGCTTTCTTT; cdr3_aa: CASSPRTGTPVEAFF
clone_size: .; v_call: TRBV2; j_call: TRBJ1-1; d_call: .; cdr3_nt: TGTGCCAGCAGGTTCGGGCCCACTGAAGCTTTCTTT; cdr3_aa: CASRFGPTEAFF
clone_size: .; v_call: TRBV20-1; j_call: TRBJ2-5; d_call: TRBD2; cdr3_nt: TGCAGTGGGGTAGCGGGAGAGACCCAGTACTTC; cdr3_aa: CSGVAGETQYF
clone_size: few; v_call: TRBV4-1; j_call: TRBJ1-5; d_call: TRBD1; cdr3_nt: TGCGCCAGCAGCCCTGGGACAGCACGCGGTGGGCCCCAGCATTTT; cdr3_aa: CASSPGTARGGPQHF
clone_size: .; v_call: TRBV25-1; j_call: TRBJ2-7; d_call: .; cdr3_nt: TGTGCCAGCAGTGACAGGGGTACTTCCTACGAGCAGTACTTC; cdr3_aa: CASSDRGTSYEQYF
clone_size: .; v_call: TRBV19; j_call: TRBJ1-2; d_call: TRBD1; cdr3_nt: TGTGCCAGTACCCTGGACAGGGGTAAATATGGCTACACCTTC; cdr3_aa: CASTLDRGKYGYTF
clone_size: few; v_call: TRBV19; j_call: TRBJ2-5; d_call: .; cdr3_nt: TGTGCCACAAGACCGGGACTCATTCCCCAAGAGACCCAGTACTTC; cdr3_aa: CATRPGLIPQETQYF
clone_size: .; v_call: TRBV9; j_call: TRBJ1-5; d_call: .; cdr3_nt: TGTGCCAGCAGCGTAGGGACATGGGGTCAGCCCCAGCATTTT; cdr3_aa: CASSVGTWGQPQHF
clone_size: .; v_call: TRBV18; j_call: TRBJ1-1; d_call: .; cdr3_nt: TGTGCCAGCTCACCGAGACATTTGATGAACACTGAAGCTTTCTTT; cdr3_aa: CASSPRHLMNTEAFF
clone_size: .; v_call: TRBV4-3; j_call: TRBJ2-7; d_call: .; cdr3_nt: TGCGCCAGCAGCCAGGGGACGTTGGGCAGGGTCTACGAGCAGTACTTC; cdr3_aa: CASSQGTLGRVYEQYF
clone_size: .; v_call: TRBV7-3; j_call: TRBJ2-1; d_call: .; cdr3_nt: TGTGCCAGCAGCTTAGTTGTGGGAGGTGGTACCGATGAGCAGTTCTTC; cdr3_aa: CASSLVVGGGTDEQFF
clone_size: .; v_call: TRBV11-2; j_call: TRBJ2-4; d_call: .; cdr3_nt: TGTGCCACCCTCGAAATGAACATTCAGTACTTC; cdr3_aa: CATLEMNIQYF
clone_size: .; v_call: TRBV4-3; j_call: TRBJ1-3; d_call: .; cdr3_nt: TGCGCCAGCAGTCAGACCCTGAGCTCTGGAAACACCATATATTTT; cdr3_aa: CASSQTLSSGNTIYF
clone_size: .; v_call: TRBV28; j_call: TRBJ1-3; d_call: TRBD1; cdr3_nt: TGTGCCAGCAGTACCCGGACAGGGAGCTCTGGAAACACCATATATTTT; cdr3_aa: CASSTRTGSSGNTIYF
clone_size: .; v_call: TRBV28; j_call: TRBJ1-6; d_call: .; cdr3_nt: TGTGCCAGCAGTTTCCCCCAGGGGCCCTATAATTCACCCCTCCACTTT; cdr3_aa: CASSFPQGPYNSPLHF
clone_size: .; v_call: TRBV9; j_call: TRBJ1-2; d_call: .; cdr3_nt: TGTGCCAGCAGCGTAGTCCCGGACAATGTGGGCTATGGCTACACCTTC; cdr3_aa: CASSVVPDNVGYGYTF
clone_size: .; v_call: TRBV28; j_call: TRBJ2-7; d_call: .; cdr3_nt: TGTGCCAGCAGTAAACGGGACTCCTCCTACGAGCAGTACTTC; cdr3_aa: CASSKRDSSYEQYF
clone_size: few; v_call: TRBV7-2; j_call: TRBJ1-1; d_call: TRBD1; cdr3_nt: TGTGCCAGCAGCTTGACAGGGATTAAGGAAGCTTTCTTT; cdr3_aa: CASSLTGIKEAFF
clone_size: .; v_call: TRBV19; j_call: TRBJ1-1; d_call: TRBD1; cdr3_nt: TGTGCCAGTAGTACACGACAGGGCTTCGTGATGAACACTGAAGCTTTCTTT; cdr3_aa: CASSTRQGFVMNTEAFF
clone_size: .; v_call: TRBV7-2; j_call: TRBJ1-2; d_call: .; cdr3_nt: TGTGCCAGCAGCTCACTGGGATTGCAGGGATCCTATGGCTACACCTTC; cdr3_aa: CASSSLGLQGSYGYTF
clone_size: .; v_call: TRBV7-2; j_call: TRBJ1-1; d_call: .; cdr3_nt: TGTGCCAGCAGCTTTGCGAGCGGTTGGAGCAACACTGAAGCTTTCTTT; cdr3_aa: CASSFASGWSNTEAFF
clone_size: .; v_call: TRBV10-3; j_call: TRBJ2-3; d_call: TRBD2; cdr3_nt: TGTGCCATCAGTGAGTCGCCTAGCGGAAGCACAGATACGCAGTATTTT; cdr3_aa: CAISESPSGSTDTQYF